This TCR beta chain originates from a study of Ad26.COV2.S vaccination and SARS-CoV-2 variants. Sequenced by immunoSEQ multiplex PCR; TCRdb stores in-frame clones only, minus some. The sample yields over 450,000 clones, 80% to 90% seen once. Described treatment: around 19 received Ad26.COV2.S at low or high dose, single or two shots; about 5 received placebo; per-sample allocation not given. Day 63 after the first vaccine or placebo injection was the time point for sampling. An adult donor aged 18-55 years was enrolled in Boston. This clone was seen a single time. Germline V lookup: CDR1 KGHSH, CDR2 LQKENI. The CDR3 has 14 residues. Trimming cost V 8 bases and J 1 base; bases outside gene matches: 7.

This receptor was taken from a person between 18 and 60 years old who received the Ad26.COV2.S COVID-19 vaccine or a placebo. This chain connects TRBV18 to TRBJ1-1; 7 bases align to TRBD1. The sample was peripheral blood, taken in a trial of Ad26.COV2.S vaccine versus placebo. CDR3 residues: CASALTGANTEAFF. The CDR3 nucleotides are TGTGCCAGCGCCCTTACAGGGGCGAACACTGAAGCTTTCTTT.